These 5 T cell receptor beta chains originate from one sample sequenced in a study of T cells after yellow fever vaccination (dated by TCRdb to between 2018 and 2021). In the paper's terms, the treatment or condition label means: live attenuated yellow fever vaccine strain. The library came from 5' RACE. Sequencing was performed on an Illumina HiSeq 2500. TCRdb reanalyzed the raw reads on its own, using fastp at Q25 for trimming and MiXCR for clone calling, and kept in-frame beta chains. Identical CDR3 protein sequences are pooled into one entry, listed with their most common genes and DNA. Recorded for this sample are around 30,000 distinct CDR3 sequences; about 5% of them occurred a single time. The top ten clones comprise roughly 41% of the sample. The sequencing here drew on CD8+ T cells sorted from PBMCs, taken 10 days after the yellow fever booster vaccination. All receptors derive from a man younger than 40 who received the YFV17D yellow fever vaccine.

A few counts support this clonotype. This chain links TRBV27 with TRBJ2-6, with a possible D match to TRBD1 (5 bases). V gave up 5 bases and J gave up 0 bases, with 11 bases separating them. This CDR3 has 16 residues. The germline CDR1 and CDR2 sequences are MNHEY and SMNVEV (reference sequence). CDR3 residues: CASSTRQNSGANVLTF. The CDR3 DNA follows: TGTGCCAGCAGTACCCGACAGAACTCTGGGGCCAACGTCCTGACTTTC.

This clonotype was seen repeatedly, ten times or more. V gene TRBV7-8 combines with J gene TRBJ1-1, with a weak D call TRBD1 (5 bases). Trimming took 1 base from V and 5 from J, leaving 14 bases between them. This CDR3 has 15 amino acids. The germline CDR1 and CDR2 sequences are SGHVS and FQNEAQ. Written as DNA, the CDR3 is TGTGCCAGCAGCTTAGGGGCCGGGGGGGAAACTGAAGCTTTCTTT. This codes for CASSLGAGGETEAFF. Full variable domain (missing parts from reference TRBV7-8 and TRBJ1-1): GAGVSQSPRYKVAKRGQDVALRCDPISGHVSLFWYQQALGQGPEFLTYFQNEAQLDKSGLPSDRFFAERPEGSVSTLKIQRTQQEDSAVYLCASSLGAGGETEAFFGQGTRLTVV.

This clonotype showed up many times. The rearrangement joins TRBV9 to TRBJ2-1; D might be TRBD2 (6 bases). Between the trimmed V and J ends, which lost 0 bases and 8 bases, there was a span of 9 bases. Germline CDR1 is SGDLS and CDR2 is YYNGEE. The CDR3 covers 13 residues. CDR3 loop: CASSVAGVDEQFF. CDR3 DNA sequence: TGTGCCAGCAGCGTAGCGGGAGTGGATGAGCAGTTCTTC.

Ten or more counts support this clonotype. The chain recombines TRBV30 with TRBJ2-3; tentatively, D is TRBD2 (6 bases). This CDR3 spans 15 amino acids. Trimming removed 2 bases at V and 4 bases at J, with 16 bases between. Germline CDR1 is GTSNPN and CDR2 is SVGIG (reference sequence). CDR3 sequence: CAWSLLGTSADTQYF. The CDR3 DNA follows: TGTGCCTGGAGTCTCTTGGGGACTTCAGCAGATACGCAGTATTTT.

Comment on this clonotype: With a much larger clone just one base away, this may be a read error. The rearrangement joins TRBV19 to TRBJ1-1, with a weak D call TRBD1 (5 bases). Germline CDR1 is LNHDA and CDR2 is SQIVND (reference sequence). This CDR3 has 15 residues. V was pared by 2 bases and J by 3 bases, with 13 bases between. CDR3 DNA sequence: TGTGCCAGTAGTATATACGCACAGGCCTACACTGAAGCTTTCTTT. This gives the protein CASSIYAQAYTEAFF.